Included here is one T cell receptor (beta chain) sequence, with context. Profiled with immunoSEQ multiplex PCR; TCRdb holds only in-frame clones, not every one. Of about 95,000 clones detected, approximately 80% appear once; the ten largest clones hold more than 20%. This sample was taken from a study of blood T cell repertoires in COVID-19. CDR3 size: 19 residues. Germline loops: CDR1 LNHNV, CDR2 YYDKDF (reference sequence). The junction had 11 bases not matched to a gene; V was cut back by 0 bases and J by 4 bases. The rearrangement links TRBV15 to TRBJ2-1; 11 nucleotides line up with TRBD2. The TCR was taken from a human donor in a cohort sampled during active COVID-19. The specimen sequenced was peripheral blood. CDR3 sequence (DNA): TGTGCCACCAGCAGAGATCCCTTGGGACTAGCGGTTGTATACAATGAGCAGTTCTTC. This gives the protein CATSRDPLGLAVVYNEQFF.